This note documents a single T cell receptor (beta chain) sequence. This clone has just a few counts. It has no known antigen specificity. No qualities accompany the bases; no much larger clone lies one base away. The sample originates from a study of blood T cell repertoires in COVID-19 (TCRdb year 2020). General notes on the study: Samples from collaborators originated in the United States, Italy and Spain and spanned both the acute and convalescent phases of COVID-19. The material from the prospective study consisted of cDNA or gDNA derived from T cells, B-cell-depleted T cells, or PBMCs. The dataset comprised deeply sampled blood TCRbeta repertoires from subjects exposed to, actively infected with, or recovered from COVID-19. The repertoires were made available in a free public database intended to serve as a resource for research on the immune response to SARS-CoV-2. The samples were drawn from two sources: the first 160 participants of the ongoing ImmuneRACE study, and over 950 subjects contributed by 6 global collaborators. A de-identified subject ID, COVID-19 status, age in years and sex were almost always included in the sample metadata. HLA class I and class II types, where available, came from metadata supplied by the sample provider rather than from assay-based typing. Paper-wide results and their limitations: The quantity of clinical and demographic metadata differed by source and by participant and was supplied without curation.

CDR1 and CDR2 are drawn from the germline V gene: MRHNA, SNTAGT. Its CDR3 holds 16 amino acids, cysteine through phenylalanine. Solely the CDR3 DNA is kept, with 48 bases framed from the first base. At the junction V is shortened by 3 bases and J by 0 bases; bases outside the gene matches: 4. TCRbeta CDR3 regions were amplified from genomic DNA using the immunoSEQ Assay, a bias-controlled multiplex PCR. Per the authors' processing: Nucleated cell counts per sample were estimated from amplification of reference gene primers within the assay. To quantify the absolute abundance of each unique TCRbeta CDR3 rearrangement, sequence reads were collapsed and filtered. For each sample, productive Simpson clonality was calculated as the square root of Simpson's diversity index over productive rearrangements. TCRdb retrieved this table from immuneACCESS and kept in-frame rearrangements only. Not all clones are present; in checked studies, unresolved V genes account for under half, and no reason is known for the remainder. The DNA gave D and trimming, while V, J and clone size come from that table. For this sample the table gives tens of thousands of clones, of which more than 70% were detected only once. The ten top clones hold roughly 15% of the sample.

Each collaborating institution followed its own protocols to collect whole blood in K2EDTA tubes. For TCRbeta analysis, collaborator samples were shipped as frozen whole blood, as isolated PBMCs, or as DNA extracted from either sample type. This sequence uses TRBV6-4 and TRBJ2-3, and 9 bases in between align with TRBD2. This TCR derives from a woman in her seventies with acute or convalescent COVID-19. Specimen: peripheral blood. The DNA is TGTGCCAGCAGTGAGGCAGCGGGGGGTAGCACAGATACGCAGTATTTT. Translated, it reads CASSEAAGGSTDTQYF.